The T cell receptor (beta chain) described here comes from a study of chemoradiotherapy in HPV16-positive cancers. With 4 bases removed from V and 7 bases from J, the gap between germline ends came to 7 bases. This CDR3 has 11 residues. In germline, CDR1 is ENHRY, CDR2 SYGVKD. Only in-frame clones appear in the TCRdb table, and some are missing; sequencing was by immunoSEQ multiplex PCR. The sample contains 2,000 to 2,500 clones, around 72% of which appear only once. The material was obtained from a patient who underwent chemoradiotherapy. The chain couples TRBV10-3 to TRBJ1-2, with a tentative D call TRBD1 (6 bases). The receptor's source is a human donor with HPV-associated anogenital cancer. The CDR3 loop is CAISVGGGYTF. The CDR3 nucleotides are TGTGCCATCAGTGTAGGGGGTGGCTACACCTTC.